These T cell receptor beta chains were read from a single sample in a study of Graves' ophthalmopathy and Graves' hyperthyroidism. TCRdb independently ran MiXCR on the multiplex PCR reads; one entry per CDR3 protein. Among 300,000 to 400,000 distinct CDR3 sequences listed, approximately 17% were seen once. Material: peripheral blood. These receptors were collected from an adult woman with stable Graves' hyperthyroidism. The CDR3 runs from the conserved cysteine through the conserved F or W. D genes are given only for firm matches. Rows may omit the clone size; those that give it use once, few, many or a size class.

CDR3 DNA,CDR3 protein,J gene,clone size,D gene,V gene
TGTGCCAGCAGCTCCGCGGGGTATAGCAATCAGCCCCAGCATTTT,CASSSAGYSNQPQHF,TRBJ1-5,many,-,TRBV12-3/TRBV12-4
TGTGCCAGCAGACCAACAGGGGAAGATGAAGCTTTCTTT,CASRPTGEDEAFF,TRBJ1-1,many,TRBD1,TRBV2
TGTGCCTGGATACCTGGGGGCGCAGGAAACACCATATATTTT,CAWIPGGAGNTIYF,TRBJ1-3,-,-,TRBV30
TGTGCCAGCAGTTCCGCCTCACAGGGTTGGGGCAAAAACATTCAGTACTTC,CASSSASQGWGKNIQYF,TRBJ2-4,many,-,TRBV12-3/TRBV12-4
TGCGCCAGCAGCCTCGTCGGGACAGGGTACTCTAATTCACCCCTCCACTTT,CASSLVGTGYSNSPLHF,TRBJ1-6,many,TRBD1,TRBV4-3
TGCAGCGTTCGGGATTATGGCTACACCTTC,CSVRDYGYTF,TRBJ1-2,many,-,TRBV29-1
TGTGCCCGGAGTGGCGGACGGGTCTACGAGCAGTACTTC,CARSGGRVYEQYF,TRBJ2-7,many,-,TRBV30
TGTGCCAGCGGAGTCCGCTACGAGCAGTACTTC,CASGVRYEQYF,TRBJ2-7,many,-,TRBV12-3/TRBV12-4
TGCGCCAGCAGATCGGAGGGGAGCAGGGATCTCTCCTACGAGCAGTACTTC,CASRSEGSRDLSYEQYF,TRBJ2-7,-,-,TRBV5-1
TGTGCCAGTAGTTTGAGACCGGGACAGGGGCGCTACGAGCAGTACTTC,CASSLRPGQGRYEQYF,TRBJ2-7,many,TRBD1,TRBV19
TGTGCCAGCAGTTACTTTGTGACAGGCAAGACCCTAGCCAAAAACATTCAGTACTTC,CASSYFVTGKTLAKNIQYF,TRBJ2-4,many,-,TRBV6-5
TGTGCCAGCAGTTCCCGGGACAGGGGGGCGCTCTATGGCTACACCTTC,CASSSRDRGALYGYTF,TRBJ1-2,many,TRBD1,TRBV28
TGTGCCACCAGCAGACCCGACAGGGCTGGCTACACCTTC,CATSRPDRAGYTF,TRBJ1-2,-,TRBD1,TRBV15
TGTGCCAGCAAAACGCAGAGACTAGCGCGGAGCTCCTACGAGCAGTACTTC,CASKTQRLARSSYEQYF,TRBJ2-7,many,TRBD2,TRBV6-1
TGCAGTGCTAGCGGACTAGCGGGAGGTGGGCCGTACGAGCAGTACTTC,CSASGLAGGGPYEQYF,TRBJ2-7,many,TRBD2,TRBV20-1
TGTGCCAGCAGTGTACAGGGGCGAAGAAATCAGCCCCAGCATTTT,CASSVQGRRNQPQHF,TRBJ1-5,-,TRBD1,TRBV6-1
TGTGCCAGCAGTTTTAAATTCGGGCAGAGCAATCAGCCCCAGCATTTT,CASSFKFGQSNQPQHF,TRBJ1-5,many,-,TRBV28
TGTGCCACCTGCGAAGTCGGCAATCAGCCCCAGCATTTT,CATCEVGNQPQHF,TRBJ1-5,many,-,TRBV27
TGTGCCAGCAGTCCGCAGGGAGCCCACTACGAGCAGTACTTC,CASSPQGAHYEQYF,TRBJ2-7,many,-,TRBV12-3/TRBV12-4
TGCAGTGCTAGAGATTCAAGCCTAGCGGGAGAGGAGACCCAGTACTTC,CSARDSSLAGEETQYF,TRBJ2-5,many,TRBD2,TRBV20-1
TGTGCCAGCAGTTTTTCTATTAGGGAGACCCAGTACTTC,CASSFSIRETQYF,TRBJ2-5,-,-,TRBV12-3/TRBV12-4
TGTGCCAGCAGCGACTCTGATTACGAGCAGTACTTC,CASSDSDYEQYF,TRBJ2-7,many,-,TRBV6-5
TGTGCCAGCACCTTAGGACTAGCGAGCTCCTACGAGCAGTACTTC,CASTLGLASSYEQYF,TRBJ2-7,many,TRBD2,TRBV6-5
TGTGCCAGCAGTTCAATACAGGGGGCCGGGCAGTACTTC,CASSSIQGAGQYF,TRBJ2-7,many,TRBD1,TRBV27
TGTGCCAGCATCGGACAGGGGAGGAACACTGAAGCTTTCTTT,CASIGQGRNTEAFF,TRBJ1-1,-,TRBD1,TRBV6-1
TGTGCCAGCAGCCAGGGAGGACTAGCTAAACAAGAGACCCAGTACTTC,CASSQGGLAKQETQYF,TRBJ2-5,-,TRBD2,TRBV3-1
TGTGCCAGCAGTGAAAGGTCTCACAAAGAGACCCAGTACTTC,CASSERSHKETQYF,TRBJ2-5,many,-,TRBV6-1
TGTGCCAGCAGTTCCCTCGACAGGGTGGGGAGCTCCTACGAGCAGTACTTC,CASSSLDRVGSSYEQYF,TRBJ2-7,many,TRBD1,TRBV28
TGCAGTGCTAGAGGATCAGCCAAAAACATTCAGTACTTC,CSARGSAKNIQYF,TRBJ2-4,-,-,TRBV20-1
TGTGCCAGTAGTATAGAGAGGGGGGCGACGGCTGAAGCTTTCTTT,CASSIERGATAEAFF,TRBJ1-1,many,-,TRBV19
TGTGCCAGCAGTGAGGACGGAGGTGAGACCCAGTACTTC,CASSEDGGETQYF,TRBJ2-5,many,-,TRBV6-1
TGTGCCAGCAGTTACTCGAAGGATAGCAATCAGCCCCAGCATTTT,CASSYSKDSNQPQHF,TRBJ1-5,few,-,TRBV6-5
TGTGCCAGCTCACCGTCGTCAATGGCAGAGACCCAGTACTTC,CASSPSSMAETQYF,TRBJ2-5,many,-,TRBV18
TGTGCCAGCAGTTCATTTGAAGCTTTCTTT,CASSSFEAFF,TRBJ1-1,many,-,TRBV28
TGTGCCAGCAGCCACAGGGGCCGGAACACCGGGGAGCTGTTTTTT,CASSHRGRNTGELFF,TRBJ2-2,few,TRBD1,TRBV11-3
TGTGCCAGCAGTTTACCCCAGAGGTCGAACTACGAGCAGTACTTC,CASSLPQRSNYEQYF,TRBJ2-7,once,-,TRBV28
TGTGCCAGCAGTAACCCCGACAGGGCCAATCAGCCCCAGCATTTT,CASSNPDRANQPQHF,TRBJ1-5,many,TRBD1,TRBV12-3/TRBV12-4
TGCGCCAGCAGCCAAGGGACAGGGGGGTCTAACGAGCAGTACTTC,CASSQGTGGSNEQYF,TRBJ2-7,many,TRBD1,TRBV4-1
TGTGCCAGCAGTTTACAGAGCGGGGGGAAGGCCGGGGAGCTGTTTTTT,CASSLQSGGKAGELFF,TRBJ2-2,many,TRBD2,TRBV27
TGCAGTGCTAGGACCTACCAAGAGACCCAGTACTTC,CSARTYQETQYF,TRBJ2-5,many,-,TRBV20-1
TGTGCCTGGAGTGTGGTACTAGCGGAAATCACCGGGGAGCTGTTTTTT,CAWSVVLAEITGELFF,TRBJ2-2,-,TRBD2,TRBV30
TGTGCCAGCAGTCAGGGGCCGCGTCCGACCGGGGAGCTGTTTTTT,CASSQGPRPTGELFF,TRBJ2-2,-,-,TRBV6-1
TGTGCCAGCAGAAATACAGACAAGGGGGCTCCCTACGAGCAGTACTTC,CASRNTDKGAPYEQYF,TRBJ2-7,many,TRBD1,TRBV6-1
TGCGCCAGCAGCCATCTACCGGGACAGGGAGGCACTGAAGCTTTCTTT,CASSHLPGQGGTEAFF,TRBJ1-1,few,TRBD1,TRBV4-1
TGTGCCAGCAGGCCGACGGGACAGGGGAACACTGAAGCTTTCTTT,CASRPTGQGNTEAFF,TRBJ1-1,-,TRBD1,TRBV28
TGTGCCAGCTCACCAATGGACAGCTCCTACGAGCAGTACTTC,CASSPMDSSYEQYF,TRBJ2-7,-,-,TRBV18
TGCAGCGTTGTAGCGGGAACCGGGGAGCTGTTTTTT,CSVVAGTGELFF,TRBJ2-2,many,TRBD2,TRBV29-1
TGTGCCAGCAGTTTGGGCGGTGTCCACCAAGAGACCCAGTACTTC,CASSLGGVHQETQYF,TRBJ2-5,many,-,TRBV12-3/TRBV12-4
TGTGCCAGCAGTGGGCTAGTAAAGACCCAGTACTTC,CASSGLVKTQYF,TRBJ2-5,-,-,TRBV12-3/TRBV12-4
TGTGCCAGCACCTTGGGAGGGGGTGCTGAGCAGTACTTC,CASTLGGGAEQYF,TRBJ2-7,many,-,TRBV11-2
TGTGCCAGCAGCCAAACACCCTTCGGACCAGGGACAGGGGGCTTGCGACGGGGAGAGCAGTACTTC,CASSQTPFGPGTGGLRRGEQYF,TRBJ2-7,many,TRBD1,TRBV3-1
TGTGCCAGCAGTTTGTCCAGGTCGACCCAGCATTTT,CASSLSRSTQHF,TRBJ1-5,once,-,TRBV28
TGTGCCACTAAACTCACAGTGTTGAGTCAGCCCCAGCATTTT,CATKLTVLSQPQHF,TRBJ1-5,many,-,TRBV19
TGCAGTGCTTTCCGACAGGGGGTCATGATCGAGCAGTACTTC,CSAFRQGVMIEQYF,TRBJ2-7,-,TRBD1,TRBV20-1
TGCAGTGCTCCGGGACAGGGGGTACGGGAGACCCAGTACTTC,CSAPGQGVRETQYF,TRBJ2-5,-,TRBD1,TRBV20-1
TGTGCCAGCAGCCAATTGGGGGTTGGGAACACTGAAGCTTTCTTT,CASSQLGVGNTEAFF,TRBJ1-1,few,-,TRBV3-1
TGTGCCAGTACCGGGACAGGTGGCGAGCAGTACTTC,CASTGTGGEQYF,TRBJ2-7,-,TRBD1,TRBV7-9
TGTGCCAGCAACGGACTAGCGGGGGAAGAGACCCAGTACTTC,CASNGLAGEETQYF,TRBJ2-5,-,TRBD2,TRBV6-2/TRBV6-3
TGTGCCAGCTCACCAGTGGGTACCGACGAGCAGTACTTC,CASSPVGTDEQYF,TRBJ2-7,many,-,TRBV18
TGTGCCAGCAGCTTAGAGAGGTTCAGAGGGGCGGAGACCCAGTACTTC,CASSLERFRGAETQYF,TRBJ2-5,few,-,TRBV7-9